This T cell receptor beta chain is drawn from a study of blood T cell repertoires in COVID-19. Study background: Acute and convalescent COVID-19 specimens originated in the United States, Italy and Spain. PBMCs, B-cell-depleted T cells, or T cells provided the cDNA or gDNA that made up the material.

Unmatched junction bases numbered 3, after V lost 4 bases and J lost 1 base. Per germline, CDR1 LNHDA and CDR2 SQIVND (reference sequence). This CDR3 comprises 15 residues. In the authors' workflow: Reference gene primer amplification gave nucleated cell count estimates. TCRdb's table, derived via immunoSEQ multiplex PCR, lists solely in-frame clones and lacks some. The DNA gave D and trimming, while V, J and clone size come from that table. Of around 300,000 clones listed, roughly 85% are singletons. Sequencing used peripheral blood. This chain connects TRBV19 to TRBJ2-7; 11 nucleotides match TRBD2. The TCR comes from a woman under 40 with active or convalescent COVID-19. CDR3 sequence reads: CASSTTSGRSYEQYF. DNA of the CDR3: TGTGCCAGTAGTACCACTAGCGGGAGATCCTACGAGCAGTACTTC. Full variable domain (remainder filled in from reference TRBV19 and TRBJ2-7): DGGITQSPKYLFRKEGQNVTLSCEQNLNHDAMYWYRQDPGQGLRLIYYSQIVNDFQKGDIAEGYSVSREKKESFPLTVTSAQKNPTAFYLCASSTTSGRSYEQYFGPGTRLTVT.